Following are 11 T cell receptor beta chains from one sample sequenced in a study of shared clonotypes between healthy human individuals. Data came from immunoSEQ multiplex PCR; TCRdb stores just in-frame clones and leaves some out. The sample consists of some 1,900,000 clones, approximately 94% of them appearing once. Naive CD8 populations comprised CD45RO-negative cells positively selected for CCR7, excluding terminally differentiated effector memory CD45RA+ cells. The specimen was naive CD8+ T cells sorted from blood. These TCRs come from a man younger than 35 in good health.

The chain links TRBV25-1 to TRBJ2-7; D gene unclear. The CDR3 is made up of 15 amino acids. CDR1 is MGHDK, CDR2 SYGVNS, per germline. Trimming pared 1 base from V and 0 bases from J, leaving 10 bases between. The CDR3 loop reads CASSELGRFSYEQYF. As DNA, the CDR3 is TGTGCCAGCAGTGAATTGGGCAGATTCTCCTACGAGCAGTACTTC.

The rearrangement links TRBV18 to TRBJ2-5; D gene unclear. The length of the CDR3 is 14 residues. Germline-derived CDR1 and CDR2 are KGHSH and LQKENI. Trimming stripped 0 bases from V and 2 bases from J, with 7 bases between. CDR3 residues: CASSPPWQQETQYF. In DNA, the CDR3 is TGTGCCAGCTCACCACCATGGCAACAAGAGACCCAGTACTTC.

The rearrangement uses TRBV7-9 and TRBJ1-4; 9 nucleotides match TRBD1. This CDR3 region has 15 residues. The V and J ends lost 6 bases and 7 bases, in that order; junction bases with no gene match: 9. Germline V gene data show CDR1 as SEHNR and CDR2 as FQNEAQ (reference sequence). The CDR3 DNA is TGTGCCAGCAGTCTACAGGGACAGGGAGGTGAAAAACTGTTTTTT. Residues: CASSLQGQGGEKLFF.

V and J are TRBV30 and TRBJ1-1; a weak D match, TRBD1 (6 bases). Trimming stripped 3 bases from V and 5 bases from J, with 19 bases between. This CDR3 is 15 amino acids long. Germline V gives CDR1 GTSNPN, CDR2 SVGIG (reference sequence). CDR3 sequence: CAWSLEDRVNTEAFF. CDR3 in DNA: TGTGCCTGGAGCCTAGAGGACAGAGTCAATACTGAAGCTTTCTTT.

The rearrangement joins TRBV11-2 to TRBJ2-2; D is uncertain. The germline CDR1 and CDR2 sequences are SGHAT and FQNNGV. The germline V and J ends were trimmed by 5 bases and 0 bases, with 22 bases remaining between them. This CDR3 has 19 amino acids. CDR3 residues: CASSPRLSLAPTNTGELFF. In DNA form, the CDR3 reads TGTGCCAGCAGCCCCCGTCTGTCCTTAGCTCCCACGAACACCGGGGAGCTGTTTTTT.

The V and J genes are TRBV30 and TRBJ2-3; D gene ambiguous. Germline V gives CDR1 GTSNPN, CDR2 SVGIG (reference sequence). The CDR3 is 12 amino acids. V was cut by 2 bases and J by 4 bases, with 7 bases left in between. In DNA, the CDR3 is TGTGCCTGGAGTTCCAGTTCAGATACGCAGTATTTT. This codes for CAWSSSSDTQYF.

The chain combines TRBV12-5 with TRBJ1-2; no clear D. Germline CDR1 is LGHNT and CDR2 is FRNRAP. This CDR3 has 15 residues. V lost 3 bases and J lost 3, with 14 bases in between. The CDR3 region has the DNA TGTGCTAGTGGTTTCGACAACCCCAGTTACTATGGCTACACCTTC. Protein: CASGFDNPSYYGYTF.

CDR3 nucleotide sequence: TGTGCCAGTGACCGGAGGAACACTGAAGCTTTCTTT. This sequence encodes CASDRRNTEAFF. This rearrangement joins TRBV6-1 to TRBJ1-1; D unresolved. This CDR3 spans 12 amino acids. V lost 9 bases to trimming and J lost 1 base, with 9 bases between them. Germline CDR1 is MNHNS and CDR2 is SASEGT.

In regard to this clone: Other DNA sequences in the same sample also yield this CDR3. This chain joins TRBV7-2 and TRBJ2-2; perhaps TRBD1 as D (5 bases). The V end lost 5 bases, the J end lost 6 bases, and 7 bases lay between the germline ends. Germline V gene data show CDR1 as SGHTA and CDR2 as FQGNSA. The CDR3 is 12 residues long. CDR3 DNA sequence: TGTGCCAGCAGCCTAGGGGCCGGGGAGCTGTTTTTT. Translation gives CASSLGAGELFF.

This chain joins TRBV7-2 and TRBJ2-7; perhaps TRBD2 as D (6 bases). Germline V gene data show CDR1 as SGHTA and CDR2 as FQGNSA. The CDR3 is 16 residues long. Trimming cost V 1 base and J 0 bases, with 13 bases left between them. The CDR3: CASSLGIAASSYEQYF. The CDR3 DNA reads TGTGCCAGCAGCTTAGGGATAGCGGCAAGCTCCTACGAGCAGTACTTC. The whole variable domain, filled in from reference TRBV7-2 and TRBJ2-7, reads GAGVSQSPSNKVTEKGKDVELRCDPISGHTALYWYRQSLGQGLEFLIYFQGNSAPDKSGLPSDRFSAERTGGSVSTLTIQRTQQEDSAVYLCASSLGIAASSYEQYFGPGTRLTVT.

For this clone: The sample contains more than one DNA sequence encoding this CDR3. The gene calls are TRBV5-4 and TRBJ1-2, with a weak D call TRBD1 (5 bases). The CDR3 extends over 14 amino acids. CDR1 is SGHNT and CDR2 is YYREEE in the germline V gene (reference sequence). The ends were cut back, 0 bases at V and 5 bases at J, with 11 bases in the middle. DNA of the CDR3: TGTGCCAGCAGCTTGGCCGGGACGGGGTATGGCTACACCTTC. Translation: CASSLAGTGYGYTF.